Given below is one T cell receptor (beta chain) in context. This sample is drawn from a study of blood T cell repertoires in COVID-19. The wider study: Acute and convalescent COVID-19 specimens originated in the United States, Italy and Spain.

Under the authors' procedure: The authors estimated nucleated cell counts from reference gene primer amplification. The method was immunoSEQ multiplex PCR; TCRdb's version includes in-frame clones alone and lacks a portion of them. The D gene and trimming were derived from the DNA, and the V and J assignments and clone size from that table. The table includes about 290,000 clones, around nine tenths detected once. The sequenced material came from peripheral blood. This clonotype was obtained from a man in his forties or fifties with acute or convalescent COVID-19.

CDR3 sequence (DNA): TGCGCCAGCAGCCTAAACGGACAGTACAATGAGCAGTTCTTC. It encodes CASSLNGQYNEQFF. This chain links TRBV5-1 with TRBJ2-1; maybe TRBD1 (6 bases). With 4 bases removed from V and 4 bases from J, the gap between germline ends came to 12 bases. CDR3 length equals 14 residues. The germline V gene has CDR1 SGHRS and CDR2 YFSETQ.